This T cell receptor (beta chain) was profiled in a study of T-cell reconstitution after alpha-beta-depleted transplantation in children. Trimming stripped 5 bases from V and 1 base from J, with 16 bases between. The CDR3 sequence is 16 residues long. The germline V gene encodes CDR1 LNHNV and CDR2 YYDKDF (reference sequence). For TCRbeta, the library was prepared with unique molecular identifiers. TCRdb used MiXCR to reprocess the PCR reads, holding one entry per CDR3 protein. The sample has approximately 800,000 distinct CDR3 sequences; roughly 15% are singletons. This chain uses TRBV15 with TRBJ2-3, with D perhaps being TRBD1 or TRBD2 (5 bases each). Sequences were derived from PBMCs, mostly from graft donor cells, sampled 360 days after TCRalphabeta/CD19-depleted stem cell transplant. This clonotype was sampled from a male patient aged 10-17 years who had a stem cell transplant for acute lymphoblastic leukemia, so the T cells may come from the graft donor. The chain's CDR3 is CATSRDGVDGTDTQYF. CDR3 DNA sequence: TGTGCCACCAGCCGGGACGGAGTTGACGGCACAGATACGCAGTATTTT.